The rows below give T cell receptor beta chains drawn from one sample of a study of shared clonotypes between healthy human individuals. Profiled with immunoSEQ multiplex PCR; TCRdb holds only in-frame clones, not every one. The sample lists some 490,000 clones; more than 65% were seen once. Material: PBMCs. The receptors derive from a middle-aged woman in good health. Some clones in this sample may be carry-over from other donors' samples. Each CDR3 is given with its conserved first and last residue. The order of the fields is J gene, clone size, CDR3 length, D gene, V gene, CDR3 DNA, CDR3 protein. D genes are given only for firm matches. Rows give clone size only sometimes, using once, few, many, or a class for an expanded clone.

TRBJ1-3 . 15 . TRBV5-8 TGTGCCAGCAGTCGCCGGACAACCTCTGGAAACACCATATATTTT CASSRRTTSGNTIYF
TRBJ1-3 few 13 . TRBV9 TGTGCCAGCAGCGTGACAGGAGGAAACACCATATATTTT CASSVTGGNTIYF
TRBJ2-7 . 14 . TRBV9 TGTGCCAGCAGCGACAAGACTAGTTACTACGAGCAGTACTTC CASSDKTSYYEQYF
TRBJ1-4 . 15 TRBD1 TRBV5-1 TGCGCCAGCAGCTTGATGGGACAGGGGGGTGAAAAACTGTTTTTT CASSLMGQGGEKLFF
TRBJ1-1 . 16 TRBD1 TRBV18 TGTGCCAGCTCCCAGAGACAGGGGGCCATGAACACTGAAGCTTTCTTT CASSQRQGAMNTEAFF
TRBJ2-7 . 14 . TRBV29-1 TGCAGCGTAGAAACACTGACGGACTCCTACGAGCAGTACTTC CSVETLTDSYEQYF
TRBJ2-1 . 16 TRBD2 TRBV19 TGTGCCAGTAGACGCTCCGGGACTAGCGGCTACAATGAGCAGTTCTTC CASRRSGTSGYNEQFF
TRBJ2-5 . 15 . TRBV7-7 TGTGCTAGCAGCTTAGCAAAGGGACCTCAAGAGACCCAGTACTTC CASSLAKGPQETQYF
TRBJ1-1 once 13 . TRBV29-1 TGCAGCGTTGGGGACACGGCGGGAACTGAAGCTTTCTTT CSVGDTAGTEAFF
TRBJ2-7 . 16 TRBD2 TRBV27 TGTGCCAGCAGTTCCTCCGGGACTAGCGTAACCTACGAGCAGTACTTC CASSSSGTSVTYEQYF
TRBJ2-2 . 13 . TRBV28 TGTGCCAGCAATCGGGGAAGGGGCGGGGAGCTGTTTTTT CASNRGRGGELFF
TRBJ2-7 . 14 TRBD2 TRBV7-9 TGTGCCAGCGGAATGGCGGGAGGGCCCTACGAGCAGTACTTC CASGMAGGPYEQYF
TRBJ2-2 . 18 TRBD1 TRBV15 TGTGCCACCAACCAGAGATGGGGGGACAGGGGAGGTGCCGGGGAGCTGTTTTTT CATNQRWGDRGGAGELFF
TRBJ2-7 few 12 . TRBV28 TGTGCCACAGTTGGAGGCCCACGCGAGCAGTACTTC CATVGGPREQYF
TRBJ1-2 . 12 . TRBV28 TGTGCCACCTGCAGGGACTCCTATGGCTACACCTTC CATCRDSYGYTF
TRBJ2-2 . 16 . TRBV27 TGTGCCAGCAGTTTATCGAGGCTAGCCCGCACCGGGGAGCTGTTTTTT CASSLSRLARTGELFF
TRBJ2-5 . 17 . TRBV27 TGTGCCAGCAGTTTTACCCCGGGTACAGGGAGGAGAGAGACCCAGTACTTC CASSFTPGTGRRETQYF
TRBJ1-1 . 12 . TRBV28 TGTGCCAGCAGTTTCTTGCAGGGAGTTGCTTTCTTT CASSFLQGVAFF
TRBJ1-1 . 13 TRBD1 TRBV5-6 TGTGCCAGCAGCAGAACAGGGGTGTCTGAAGCTTTCTTT CASSRTGVSEAFF
TRBJ2-2 . 14 . TRBV28 TGTGCCAGCAGATCCTATACGCCCACCGGGGAGCTGTTTTTT CASRSYTPTGELFF
TRBJ2-7 few 15 TRBD1 TRBV15 TGTGCCACCAGCAGAGATCGGGCAGGGGGCGGCGAGCAGTACTTC CATSRDRAGGGEQYF
TRBJ2-1 . 15 . TRBV18 TGTGCCAGCTCACCCATGGAGGGCTCCTACAATGAGCAGTTCTTC CASSPMEGSYNEQFF
TRBJ2-1 . 12 . TRBV29-1 TGCGCCGCGGGACGGTCCTACAATGAGCAGTTCTTC CAAGRSYNEQFF
TRBJ2-7 . 13 TRBD1 TRBV10-1 TGCGCCAGGTCCGGGGACAGGGTATACGAGCAGTACTTC CARSGDRVYEQYF
TRBJ2-7 once 14 . TRBV11-3 TGTGCCAGCAGCTTAGCAGGGGACTCCTACGAGCAGTACTTC CASSLAGDSYEQYF
TRBJ2-5 . 21 TRBD1 TRBV28 TGTGCCAGCAGTTTATTGGCAGGGGGCGCTGCTCCGGGAAGGATAGGAGAGACCCAGTACTTC CASSLLAGGAAPGRIGETQYF
TRBJ2-1 . 15 . TRBV5-1 TGCGCCAGCAGCCTACCCGACTCCGGGACCCAACAGTATTTCTTC CASSLPDSGTQQYFF
TRBJ1-2 . 13 TRBD1 TRBV7-2 TGTGCCAGCAGCTTACAGGGGGCGCTTGGCTACACCTTC CASSLQGALGYTF
TRBJ2-7 . 13 TRBD2 TRBV7-4 TGTGCCAGCAGCCGGGAGGGGTCCCACGAGCAGTACTTC CASSREGSHEQYF
TRBJ2-5 . 17 TRBD2 TRBV4-1 TGCGCCAGCAGCGAGGGTCTAGCGGGGTCCATACAAGAGACCCAGTACTTC CASSEGLAGSIQETQYF
TRBJ1-4 . 16 . TRBV7-9 TGTGCCAGCAGCTTAGGTGGGGGGGCCACTAATGAAAAACTGTTTTTT CASSLGGGATNEKLFF
TRBJ1-2 . 14 . TRBV6-4 TGTGCCAGCAGTGACTCCTCAGAATCCTATGGCTACACCTTC CASSDSSESYGYTF
TRBJ2-1 . 15 . TRBV9 TGTGCCAGCAGCCCAGGGTCGTTTTCCTACAATGAGCAGTTCTTC CASSPGSFSYNEQFF
TRBJ2-1 . 15 . TRBV6-5 TGTGCCAGCAGTACGGTCACGAAGTTAATCCATGAGCAGTTCTTC CASSTVTKLIHEQFF
TRBJ1-2 . 18 TRBD1 TRBV25-1 TGTGCCAGCCCCTTAAGGCGGACAGGGGGCGCGGGGTACTATGGCTACACCTTC CASPLRRTGGAGYYGYTF
TRBJ2-7 . 14 . TRBV28 TGTGCCAGCAGGACCCCCCGGGGCTCCTACGAGCAGTACTTC CASRTPRGSYEQYF
TRBJ2-7 many 13 TRBD1 TRBV6-1 TGTGCCAGCGAGGGGGCACGGTCCTACGAGCAGTACTTC CASEGARSYEQYF
TRBJ2-1 . 15 . TRBV7-2 TGTGCCAGCAGCCCCTCGGGGGAAATTGTCGATGAGCAGTTCTTC CASSPSGEIVDEQFF
TRBJ2-3 . 16 TRBD2 TRBV30 TGTGCCTGGAGTGTAGGTAGCGGGAGAAGGCCAGATACGCAGTATTTT CAWSVGSGRRPDTQYF
TRBJ2-7 . 15 TRBD2 TRBV7-2 TGTGCCAGCAGCCCCTGGCGGGAGGTCTCCTACGAGCAGTACTTC CASSPWREVSYEQYF
TRBJ2-1 many 12 . TRBV11-2 TGTGCCAGCAGCCTACAACCCCGATTTCAGTTCTTC CASSLQPRFQFF
TRBJ2-6 . 14 . TRBV30 TGTGCCTGGAGTAGGTTGGCTGGGGCCAACGTCCTGACTTTC CAWSRLAGANVLTF
TRBJ2-3 few 15 TRBD2 TRBV30 TGTGCCTGGCCCCACGGGGCTAGCGGGAGAGATACGCAGTATTTT CAWPHGASGRDTQYF
TRBJ2-7 . 15 TRBD2 TRBV7-6 TGTGCCAGCAGCCCCCGGCTAGCGGGAGGAGTCGAGCAGTACTTC CASSPRLAGGVEQYF
TRBJ2-1 . 15 TRBD2 TRBV30 TGTGCCTGGAGGATCTCTAGCGGGACCTCCAATGAGCAGTTCTTC CAWRISSGTSNEQFF
TRBJ1-3 . 15 . TRBV6-5 TGTGCCAGCAGCCCAGGGCGGACCTCTGGAAACACCATATATTTT CASSPGRTSGNTIYF
TRBJ2-1 . 17 . TRBV25-1 TGTGCCAGCAGTGCCGGGACCAACTTAAGAGCCTACAATGAGCAGTTCTTC CASSAGTNLRAYNEQFF
TRBJ2-3 few 15 . TRBV4-2 TGTGCCAGCAGCCAAGCCAGGGACTCTGGGGATACGCAGTATTTT CASSQARDSGDTQYF
TRBJ2-7 . 15 TRBD2 TRBV7-8 TGTGCCAGCAGCTATCGACTAGCGGGGGCCTACGAGCAGTACTTC CASSYRLAGAYEQYF
TRBJ1-1 . 12 . TRBV30 TGTGCCTGGAGCCTCCCTGTGCCTGAAGCTTTCTTT CAWSLPVPEAFF
TRBJ1-2 . 16 . TRBV5-1 TGCGCCAGCAGCCCCGATCCCGGACAGTTCGATTATGGCTACACCTTC CASSPDPGQFDYGYTF
TRBJ1-2 . 15 . TRBV6-5 TGTGCCAGCAGTTACACTGACGGAGGGGAGTATGGCTACACCTTC CASSYTDGGEYGYTF
TRBJ2-2 . 18 TRBD2 TRBV5-1 TGCGCCAGCAGCTTGGGGCCTAGCGGGGACGACGCCACCGGGGAGCTGTTTTTT CASSLGPSGDDATGELFF
TRBJ2-3 . 15 . TRBV7-2 TGTGCCAGCAGCTTATGGGCAGGGGGCACAGATACGCAGTATTTT CASSLWAGGTDTQYF
TRBJ1-5 . 14 . TRBV10-3 TGTGCCATCAGTGAGTCAGGGGGCAATCAGCCCCAGCATTTT CAISESGGNQPQHF